This T cell receptor beta chain was profiled in a study of blood T cell repertoires in COVID-19. The wider study: The study drew acute and convalescent COVID-19 samples from the United States, Italy and Spain. Nucleic acid was either cDNA or gDNA, and it came from T cells, B-cell-depleted T cells, or PBMCs.

J gave up 4 bases and V 3 bases, and 10 bases lay outside the gene matches. Germline values: CDR1 GTSNPN, CDR2 SVGIG (reference sequence). The CDR3 runs to 16 residues. Per the study methods: The assay estimated nucleated cells by amplifying reference gene primers. The repertoire was sequenced with immunoSEQ multiplex PCR; TCRdb's copy has only in-frame clones and lacks some. The V and J calls and clone size were taken over from that table, and D and trimming were inferred from the DNA. This repertoire shows approximately 49,000 clones, roughly 82% found once; its top ten account for around 2.8%. Sequenced sample: peripheral blood. The origin of this receptor is a woman aged 60-70 years with acute or convalescent COVID-19. The chain links TRBV30 to TRBJ2-1; 9 bases are a match to TRBD2. The CDR3 protein is CAWSKREAPPYNEQFF. DNA for the CDR3: TGTGCCTGGAGCAAGCGGGAGGCCCCCCCATACAATGAGCAGTTCTTC. Drawing the rest from reference TRBV30 and TRBJ2-1, the complete variable domain is SQTIHQWPATLVQPVGSPLSLECTVEGTSNPNLYWYRQAAGRGLQLLFYSVGIGQISSEVPQNLSASRPQDRQFILSSKKLLLSDSGFYLCAWSKREAPPYNEQFFGPGTRLTVL.